This TCR beta chain was documented in a study of vaccination and CD4 T cells after COVID-19. Study in general: Diagnosis preceded the drawing of post-COVID samples by a median 101 days (range 35 to 161). The authors exposed cells to overlapping spike peptides derived from SARS-CoV-2, HCoV-NL63, HCoV-OC43 and HCoV-229E.

To note about this clonotype: Its antigen remains unidentified.

Germline-derived CDR1 and CDR2 are SGHKS and YYEKEE (reference sequence). The CDR3 spans 12 residues. Trimming at V came to 6 bases and at J to 8 bases, leaving 4 bases not matched to a gene. The Oncomine TCR Beta short-read assay sequenced DNA from cultured CD4+ T cells. TCRdb reprocessed the PCR reads with MiXCR, giving one entry per CDR3 protein. The data hold 20,000 to 25,000 distinct CDR3 sequences, with approximately 38% observed a single time. Treatment here: roughly ten-day PBMC culture with coronavirus spike peptide pools or control peptides (ViraFEST assay). ViraFEST sequenced TCRs after peptide-pool expansion of antigen-specific T cells. Before Alpha, Beta and Delta appeared in the US, convalescents tested positive (March–December 2020).

The chain combines TRBV5-5 with TRBJ2-4; 8 positions match TRBD1. This TCR derives from a human donor who had recovered from COVID-19. Specimen: CD4+ T cells from blood, cultured in vitro, collected before SARS-CoV-2 vaccination. CDR3 coding DNA: TGTGCCAGCACCCCACAGGGGGACATTCAGTACTTC. Residues: CASTPQGDIQYF.